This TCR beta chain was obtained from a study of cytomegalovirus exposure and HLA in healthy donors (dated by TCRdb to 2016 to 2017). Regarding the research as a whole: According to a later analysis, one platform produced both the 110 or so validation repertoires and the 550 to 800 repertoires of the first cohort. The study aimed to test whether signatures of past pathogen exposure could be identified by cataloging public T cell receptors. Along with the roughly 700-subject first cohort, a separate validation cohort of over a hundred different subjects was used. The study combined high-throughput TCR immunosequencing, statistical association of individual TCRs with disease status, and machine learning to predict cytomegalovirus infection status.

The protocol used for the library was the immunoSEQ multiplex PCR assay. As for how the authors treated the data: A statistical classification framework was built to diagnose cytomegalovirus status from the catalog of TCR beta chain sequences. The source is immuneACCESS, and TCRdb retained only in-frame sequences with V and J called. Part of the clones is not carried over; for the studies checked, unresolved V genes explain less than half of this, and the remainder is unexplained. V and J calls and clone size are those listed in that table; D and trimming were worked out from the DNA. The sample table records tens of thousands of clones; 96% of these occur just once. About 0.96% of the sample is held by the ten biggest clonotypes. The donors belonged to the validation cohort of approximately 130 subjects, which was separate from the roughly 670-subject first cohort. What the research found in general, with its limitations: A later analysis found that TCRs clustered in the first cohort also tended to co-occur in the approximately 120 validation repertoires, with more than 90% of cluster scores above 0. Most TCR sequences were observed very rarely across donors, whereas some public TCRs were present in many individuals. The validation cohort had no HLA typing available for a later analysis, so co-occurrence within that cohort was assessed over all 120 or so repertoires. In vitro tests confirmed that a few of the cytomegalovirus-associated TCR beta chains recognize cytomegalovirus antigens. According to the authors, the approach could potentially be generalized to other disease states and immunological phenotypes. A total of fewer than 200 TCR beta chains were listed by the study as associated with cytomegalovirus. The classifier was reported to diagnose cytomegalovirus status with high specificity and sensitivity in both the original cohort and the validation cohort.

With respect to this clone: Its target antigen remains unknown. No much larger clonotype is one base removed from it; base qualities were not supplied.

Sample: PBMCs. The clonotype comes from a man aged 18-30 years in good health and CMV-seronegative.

The DNA is TGTGCCAGTTCTAGCTATCGACGAGATACGCAGTATTTT. Its amino acids are CASSSYRRDTQYF. The rearrangement combines TRBV7-9 with TRBJ2-3; the D gene is perhaps TRBD2, on 5 matching bases. Its CDR3 holds 13 amino acids, cysteine through phenylalanine. Here the CDR3 DNA is all that survives: 39 bases in frame from base 1. As encoded in the germline V gene (reference sequence), CDR1 is SEHNR while CDR2 is FQNEAQ. The V and J ends are trimmed by 9 bases and 5 bases, leaving 15 bases between them.